What follows are 11 T cell receptor beta chains derived from one specimen sequenced in a study of CD8 T cells in Susac syndrome. RNA totalling roughly 0.5 to 1 ug underwent reverse transcription with random hexamers. TCRdb fed the immunoSEQ multiplex PCR reads into MiXCR, producing one record per CDR3 protein. The repertoire holds roughly 200,000 distinct CDR3 sequences, approximately 95% seen once, with approximately 0.081% in the top ten. Sequencing was performed on CD4+ T cells from PBMCs. These receptors all come from a human donor with multiple sclerosis.

The chain uses TRBV30 and TRBJ2-1; D is unclear. The closer fit of TRBJ2-7 to the DNA end suggests the J call may be wrong. This CDR3 region has 14 residues. The germline V gene encodes CDR1 GTSNPN and CDR2 SVGIG (reference sequence). CDR3 sequence (DNA): TGTGCCTGGAGCGTCACAAAATTGAGCTACGAGCAGTACTTC. Translation: CAWSVTKLSYEQYF.

The chain joins TRBV30 to TRBJ1-2; the D is unclear. CDR3 length equals 10 residues. V was shortened by 4 bases and J by 1 base, with 1 base between the two germline ends. Germline CDR1 is GTSNPN and CDR2 is SVGIG (reference sequence). The CDR3 spells CAWNNYGYTF. In DNA form, the CDR3 reads TGTGCCTGGAATAACTATGGCTACACCTTC.

This chain connects TRBV6-5 to TRBJ2-7; 9 nucleotides agree with TRBD1. Per the germline V gene, CDR1 is MNHEY and CDR2 is SVGAGI. This CDR3 has 14 residues. With 0 bases clipped from V and 3 bases from J, the junction kept 0 bases outside the gene matches. The chain's CDR3 is CASSYSGQGYEQYF. CDR3 DNA: TGTGCCAGCAGTTACTCGGGACAGGGCTACGAGCAGTACTTC.

The table lists this clonotype with a count of one. The V and J genes are TRBV20-1 and TRBJ2-5; no firm D call. CDR1 DFQATT and CDR2 SNEGSKA come from the germline V gene (reference sequence). Trimming removed 3 bases from V and 5 bases from J, with 13 bases in between. The CDR3 has 13 amino acids. Written as DNA, the CDR3 is TGCAGTGCTAGTTATTCGGCCGGGGAGACCCAGTACTTC. The encoded protein is CSASYSAGETQYF.

For the CDR3, the DNA is TGTGCCACCAGCAGGGACAGGGGAGCGAACACCATATATTTT. Its translation is CATSRDRGANTIYF. The rearrangement joins TRBV15 to TRBJ1-3, with 9 bases fitting TRBD1. The CDR3 covers 14 residues. Germline CDR1 reads LNHNV; CDR2 reads YYDKDF (reference sequence). Trimming cost V 3 bases and J 7 bases; bases outside gene matches: 4. Full variable domain (remainder filled in from reference TRBV15 and TRBJ1-3): DAMVIQNPRYQVTQFGKPVTLSCSQTLNHNVMYWYQQKSSQAPKLLFHYYDKDFNNEADTPDNFQSRRPNTSFCFLDIRSPGLGDTAMYLCATSRDRGANTIYFGEGSWLTVV.

The chain joins TRBV30 to TRBJ1-5, with TRBD1 matching over 7 bases. V gave up 3 bases and J gave up 4 bases; unmatched junction bases: 3. The CDR3 sequence is 13 residues long. CDR1 GTSNPN and CDR2 SVGIG come from the germline V gene (reference sequence). In DNA, the CDR3 is TGTGCCTGGAGGGCAGGGGGGAATCAGCCCCAGCATTTT. It translates to CAWRAGGNQPQHF.

This chain links TRBV27 with TRBJ2-7, with D possibly called TRBD1 or TRBD2 (5 bases each). Germline CDR1 is MNHEY and CDR2 is SMNVEV (reference sequence). This CDR3 is built from 13 residues. Trimming stripped 5 bases from V and 13 bases from J, with 21 bases between. The CDR3 loop is CASSLRQTKPLYF. The CDR3 bases are TGTGCCAGCAGTCTGCGACAGACTAAACCCCTATACTTC.

The chain combines TRBV7-2 with TRBJ2-3; the match to TRBD2 covers 8 bases. J was trimmed by 6 bases and V by 5 bases; bases with no gene match: 7. CDR3 length: 14 amino acids. Germline-derived CDR1 and CDR2 are SGHTA and FQGNSA. Here the CDR3 reads CASSRGLAGDTQYF. CDR3 in DNA: TGTGCCAGCAGCCGTGGACTAGCAGGCGATACGCAGTATTTT.

V gene TRBV11-2 combines with J gene TRBJ1-1, with 8 positions matching TRBD1. The CDR3 is made up of 16 amino acids. With 0 bases clipped from V and 2 bases from J, the junction kept 5 bases outside the gene matches. Germline V lookup: CDR1 SGHAT, CDR2 FQNNGV. The CDR3 protein is CASSLDLQGGNTEAFF. The CDR3 bases are TGTGCCAGCAGCTTAGATCTACAGGGGGGTAACACTGAAGCTTTCTTT.

In this sample, this clonotype turned up once. The chain recombines TRBV29-1 with TRBJ2-1, with a tentative D call TRBD1 (6 bases). This CDR3 contains 11 residues. V was shortened by 4 bases and J by 8 bases, with 9 bases between the two germline ends. Germline CDR1 reads SQVTM; CDR2 reads ANQGSEA. Here the CDR3 reads CSVGGLDEQFF. The CDR3, as DNA: TGCAGCGTTGGGGGGCTCGATGAGCAGTTCTTC.

V is TRBV19 and J is TRBJ2-7; tentatively, D is TRBD1 (6 bases). This CDR3 contains 14 residues. Looked up from germline, CDR1 is LNHDA and CDR2 is SQIVND (reference sequence). CDR3 bases: TGTGCCAGTAGTGCCTCAGGGGAACCCTACGAGCAGTGCGTC. Amino acid sequence: CASSASGEPYEQCV.